The 21 T cell receptor beta chains given below trace back to one sample, sequenced in a study of CD8 T cells in Susac syndrome. The authors reverse transcribed 0.5 to 1 ug RNA with random hexamers. From the immunoSEQ multiplex PCR reads, TCRdb called clonotypes with MiXCR, one entry per CDR3 protein. There are some 110,000 distinct CDR3 sequences in the sample; 85% to 95% occur only once, and 0.085% to 0.095% lies in the top ten. What was sequenced was CD4+ T cells from PBMCs. These receptors were obtained from a human donor with multiple sclerosis.

The chain carries TRBV5-6 and TRBJ1-6; 8 bases align to TRBD1. Germline V gene data show CDR1 as SGHDT and CDR2 as YYEEEE. This CDR3 region has 15 residues. J gave up 7 bases and V 4 bases, and 7 bases lay outside the gene matches. CDR3 in DNA: TGTGCCAGCAGCCCGTCGGACAGGGACAATTCACCCCTCCACTTT. It translates to CASSPSDRDNSPLHF.

This clonotype was recorded only once. J is TRBJ1-2 and V is TRBV28, with TRBD1 matching over 10 bases. The V and J ends lost 5 bases and 8 bases, in that order; junction bases with no gene match: 11. Germline CDR1 and CDR2: MDHEN and SYDVKM. The CDR3 covers 15 residues. The CDR3 DNA reads TGTGCCAGCAGTAAGAAGGGACAGGGGATCGGCGGCTACACCTTC. The encoded protein is CASSKKGQGIGGYTF.

The sample holds a few counts of this clonotype. J is TRBJ1-1 and V is TRBV24-1; D is ambiguous. The CDR3 is 11 residues long. Trimming took off 7 bases at V and 2 bases at J, with 4 bases between the two ends. Looked up from germline, CDR1 is KGHDR and CDR2 is SFDVKD. This CDR3 is CATSFNTEAFF. The CDR3 DNA follows: TGTGCCACCAGCTTTAACACTGAAGCTTTCTTT.

The sample holds one count of this clonotype. The chain employs TRBV20-1 and TRBJ1-2, with no clear D. Germline V gene sequence: CDR1 DFQATT, CDR2 SNEGSKA (reference sequence). The CDR3 extends over 12 amino acids. V was cut by 3 bases and J by 8 bases, with 13 bases left in between. The CDR3 nucleotides read TGCAGTGCTAGGGACCCAGGCTGGGGCTACACCTTC. Translation: CSARDPGWGYTF.

The V and J genes are TRBV30 and TRBJ1-1; possible D gene TRBD1, 5 bases. The germline V gene encodes CDR1 GTSNPN and CDR2 SVGIG (reference sequence). Trimming shortened V by 3 bases and J by 11 bases, and 19 bases separated the two germline ends. This CDR3 has 13 amino acids. The CDR3 region is CAWRTRARDFAFF. CDR3 nucleotide sequence: TGTGCCTGGAGAACCCGGGCCCGGGACTTCGCTTTCTTT.

The rearrangement joins TRBV2 to TRBJ1-6; possibly TRBD1 for D (5 bases). CDR1 SNHLY and CDR2 FYNNEI come from the germline V gene. This CDR3 is built from 18 residues. Trimming took off 4 bases at V and 8 bases at J, with 24 bases between the two ends. The CDR3 DNA is TGTGCCAGCAGTGGACCGGGACGGGCGTTCTCCCAGGATTCACCCCTCCACTTT. This gives the protein CASSGPGRAFSQDSPLHF.

V is TRBV7-3 and J is TRBJ2-6; no clear D gene. The CDR3 spans 15 residues. CDR1 is SGHTA, CDR2 FQGTGA, per germline. The V end was cut by 5 bases, the J end by 0 bases, with 8 bases between. CDR3: CASSPPPSGANVLTF. The CDR3 nucleotides read TGTGCCAGCAGCCCCCCGCCCTCTGGGGCCAACGTCCTGACTTTC.

This chain links TRBV18 with TRBJ2-1; weak D call: TRBD1 (5 bases). This CDR3 spans 15 amino acids. V lost 3 bases and J lost 0, with 9 bases in between. Germline CDR1 is KGHSH and CDR2 is LQKENI. The CDR3 protein is CASSPRAISYNEQFF. The CDR3 DNA reads as TGTGCCAGCTCACCCAGGGCAATCTCCTACAATGAGCAGTTCTTC.

V usage is TRBV20-1 and J usage is TRBJ2-7; no firm D call. V lost 5 bases and J lost 0, with 5 bases in between. Germline V lookup: CDR1 DFQATT, CDR2 SNEGSKA (reference sequence). The CDR3 totals 11 residues. In DNA, the CDR3 is TGCAGTGCTGGAAGCTCCTACGAGCAGTACTTC. Protein: CSAGSSYEQYF.

The genes are TRBV28 and TRBJ2-7; tentatively, D is TRBD1 (5 bases). Deletions cut 8 bases from V and 3 bases from J, with 5 bases between. CDR1 is MDHEN and CDR2 is SYDVKM in the germline V gene. The CDR3 is 10 amino acids. The CDR3 spells CASGHYEQYF. In DNA form, the CDR3 reads TGTGCCAGCGGACACTACGAGCAGTACTTC.

The chain joins TRBV5-4 to TRBJ2-1; 7 bases fit TRBD2. Germline-derived CDR1 and CDR2 are SGHNT and YYREEE (reference sequence). The CDR3 consists of 15 residues. With 2 bases clipped from V and 1 base from J, the junction kept 3 bases outside the gene matches. The CDR3 region is CASSFSAGSYNEQFF. The CDR3 coding sequence is TGTGCCAGCAGCTTCTCAGCGGGGTCCTACAATGAGCAGTTCTTC.

V is TRBV6-2 or TRBV6-3 and J is TRBJ2-1, with a weak D call TRBD2 (6 bases). The CDR3 sequence is 15 residues long. V was cut by 8 bases and J by 0 bases, with 14 bases left in between. The germline CDR1 and CDR2 sequences are MNHEY and SVGEGT. CDR3 DNA sequence: TGTGCCAGCCGCATAGGGACTTTCTCCTACAATGAGCAGTTCTTC. Translation: CASRIGTFSYNEQFF.

The rearrangement links TRBV5-1 to TRBJ2-2; 8 bases line up with TRBD1. Unmatched junction bases numbered 6, after V lost 1 base and J lost 4 bases. This CDR3 contains 16 residues. Germline loops: CDR1 SGHRS, CDR2 YFSETQ. CDR3 DNA sequence: TGCGCCAGCAGCTTGTCCCCGGACAGGGCCACCGGGGAGCTGTTTTTT. It specifies CASSLSPDRATGELFF.

The chain is built from TRBV20-1 and TRBJ2-3; TRBD2 agrees at 10 bases. Germline V gene data show CDR1 as DFQATT and CDR2 as SNEGSKA (reference sequence). Losses at the gene ends were 0 bases for V and 3 bases for J; bases not matched to a gene: 6. The CDR3 is 16 residues long. CDR3: CSARDLTSGSTDTQYF. Written as DNA, the CDR3 is TGCAGTGCTAGAGACTTGACTAGCGGGTCTACAGATACGCAGTATTTT.

The chain combines TRBV6-5 with TRBJ1-5; a possible D gene is TRBD1 (6 bases). The V end lost 0 bases, the J end lost 3 bases, and 15 bases lay between the germline ends. Germline loops: CDR1 MNHEY, CDR2 SVGAGI. The length of the CDR3 is 17 residues. Here the CDR3 reads CASSYSSGQMDNQPQHF. CDR3 nucleotide sequence: TGTGCCAGCAGTTACTCTTCTGGACAGATGGACAATCAGCCCCAGCATTTT.

The chain employs TRBV29-1 and TRBJ2-3, with 7 bases matching TRBD1. The CDR3 extends over 14 amino acids. The trim removed 6 bases at V and 0 bases at J, leaving 6 bases unmatched. Germline values: CDR1 SQVTM, CDR2 ANQGSEA. CDR3 nucleotide sequence: TGCAGCGTCCGAAAGGGGGCGAGCACAGATACGCAGTATTTT. Translating it yields CSVRKGASTDTQYF.

This clonotype has just one count. The V call is TRBV18, the J call TRBJ1-2, with 7 bases fitting TRBD1. The CDR3 contains 15 residues. The germline V gene has CDR1 KGHSH and CDR2 LQKENI. Trimming cost V 6 bases and J 6 bases; bases outside gene matches: 13. CDR3 region: CASSPYTDRVDGYTF. Here the CDR3 DNA reads TGTGCCAGCTCCCCATATACCGACAGGGTAGATGGCTACACCTTC.

This sequence joins TRBV3-1 and TRBJ2-2, with a tentative D call TRBD2 (5 bases). Germline V lookup: CDR1 LGHDT, CDR2 YNNKEL (reference sequence). The CDR3 is 15 residues long. V was cut by 2 bases and J by 1 base, with 8 bases left in between. CDR3 sequence (DNA): TGTGCCAGCAGCCAAAGCGGCCTGAACACCGGGGAGCTGTTTTTT. It translates to CASSQSGLNTGELFF.

The rearrangement links TRBV24-1 to TRBJ1-5; D unclear. This CDR3 is built from 12 residues. V lost 3 bases and J 6 bases, leaving 5 bases between the germline ends. Looked up from germline, CDR1 is KGHDR and CDR2 is SFDVKD. The CDR3 sequence is CATSDVGQPQHF. CDR3 nucleotides: TGTGCCACCAGTGATGTCGGTCAGCCCCAGCATTTT.

This chain joins TRBV10-3 and TRBJ1-6; 7 bases are shared with TRBD1. Germline CDR1 is ENHRY and CDR2 is SYGVKD. CDR3 length: 14 amino acids. J lost 5 bases, V lost 7 bases, and 5 bases had no gene match. The CDR3 loop reads CAIKGDRNNSPLHF. Written as DNA, the CDR3 is TGTGCCATCAAAGGGGACAGAAATAATTCACCCCTCCACTTT.

This chain links TRBV7-9 with TRBJ2-1; TRBD2 matches at 8 bases. Germline lookup yields CDR1 SEHNR and CDR2 FQNEAQ (reference sequence). This CDR3 has 13 amino acids. V lost 1 base, J lost 15 bases, and 8 bases stayed unmatched. The CDR3 reads CASSLVGSGGSFF. Written as DNA, the CDR3 is TGTGCCAGCAGCTTAGTCGGAAGCGGGGGTTCGTTCTTC.